This entry describes one TCR beta chain. V shed 2 bases and J shed 10 bases, with 14 bases lying between them. The CDR3 covers 13 residues. The sample is drawn from a study of blood T cell repertoires in COVID-19. Assay: immunoSEQ multiplex PCR; the TCRdb copy retains only in-frame clones and omits some. The data contain some 350,000 clones, over 80% of them seen just once; the ten biggest clones take up over 4.5%. Which cohort a participant joined came from the clinical history participants gave. Sequences were obtained from PBMCs or T cells enriched from blood (not recorded which). The origin of this receptor is a man younger than 40 who had recovered from COVID-19. This chain joins TRBV12-3 or TRBV12-4 and TRBJ1-1, with D tentatively TRBD1 (6 bases). This chain's CDR3 is CASSLRGAIVAFF. The CDR3 DNA reads as TGTGCCAGCAGTTTACGGGGGGCGATCGTAGCTTTCTTT.